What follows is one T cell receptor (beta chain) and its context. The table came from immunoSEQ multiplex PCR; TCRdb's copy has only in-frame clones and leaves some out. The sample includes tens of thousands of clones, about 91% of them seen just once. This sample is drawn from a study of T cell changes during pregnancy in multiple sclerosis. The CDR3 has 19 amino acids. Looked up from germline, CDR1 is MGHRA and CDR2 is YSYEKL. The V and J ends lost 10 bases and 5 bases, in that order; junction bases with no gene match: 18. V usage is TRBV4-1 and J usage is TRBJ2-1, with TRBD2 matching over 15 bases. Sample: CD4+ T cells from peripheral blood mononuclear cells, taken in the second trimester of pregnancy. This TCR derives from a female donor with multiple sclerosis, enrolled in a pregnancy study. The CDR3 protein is CATRAPRTSGGASNNEQFF. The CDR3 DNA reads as TGCGCCACCAGGGCCCCCAGGACTAGCGGGGGGGCGTCCAACAATGAGCAGTTCTTC.